The next 13 T cell receptor beta chains were all read from a single sample in a study of cytomegalovirus exposure and HLA in healthy donors (dated by TCRdb to the late 2010s). Library preparation used the immunoSEQ multiplex PCR assay. For the multiplex PCR, a mixture combining 60 forward primers for TCR Vbeta segments and 13 reverse primers for TCR Jbeta segments was used. Sourced from immuneACCESS, this table was stored by TCRdb with only in-frame sequences that have V and J called. A share of the clones is absent; for the studies checked, an unresolved V gene accounts for under half, and the remainder has no known explanation. For this sample the table gives approximately 74,000 clones, of which approximately 71% were detected only once. The ten biggest clones cover about 8.2% of the sample. The sequenced material came from PBMCs. Every receptor here comes from a man between 60 and 75 years old in good health and CMV-seropositive.

The CDR3, as DNA: TGTGCCAGCAGTTCCCAAGGAGGGGAAGCCCAGTACTTC. It specifies CASSSQGGEAQYF. The chain recombines TRBV6-5 with TRBJ2-5; D may be TRBD2 (6 bases). V was clipped by 4 bases and J by 9 bases, with 15 bases between them. In germline, CDR1 is MNHEY, CDR2 SVGAGI. The CDR3 is 13 residues long.

V and J are TRBV19 and TRBJ1-4; D uncertain. Germline CDR1 and CDR2: LNHDA and SQIVND (reference sequence). The CDR3 spans 14 residues. The V end lost 4 bases, the J end lost 6 bases, and 12 bases lay between the germline ends. The CDR3 DNA follows: TGTGCCAGTAGTACCGGACGGGAGGATGAAAAACTGTTTTTT. Residues: CASSTGREDEKLFF.

A few counts support this clone. The chain employs TRBV10-2 and TRBJ1-1; 10 bases agree with TRBD1. Germline CDR1 and CDR2: WSHSY and SAAADI. Trimming took 4 bases from V and 5 from J; bases not matched to a gene: 7. The CDR3 loop spans 15 amino acids. CDR3 in DNA: TGCGCCAGCAGTGCCCCGGACAGGGGGAGGACTGAAGCTTTCTTT. The encoded protein is CASSAPDRGRTEAFF.

The chain is built from TRBV5-4 and TRBJ1-4; TRBD1 agrees at 9 bases. The CDR3 extends over 14 amino acids. V lost 3 bases, J lost 7 bases, and 4 bases stayed unmatched. Germline V gene lookup returns CDR1 SGHNT and CDR2 YYREEE (reference sequence). The CDR3 DNA reads as TGTGCCAGCAGCTACGGGACAGGGCCTGAAAAACTGTTTTTT. This encodes CASSYGTGPEKLFF.

The chain carries TRBV4-1 and TRBJ1-5, with 9 positions matching TRBD1. The CDR3 loop spans 14 amino acids. J gave up 4 bases and V 6 bases, and 4 bases lay outside the gene matches. Per germline, CDR1 MGHRA and CDR2 YSYEKL. CDR3 sequence: CASRKQGANQPQHF. As DNA, the CDR3 is TGCGCCAGCAGAAAACAGGGGGCGAATCAGCCCCAGCATTTT.

The V call is TRBV6-1, the J call TRBJ1-5; D call uncertain. The CDR3 has 15 residues. V lost 1 base and J lost 3, with 10 bases in between. Germline CDR1 and CDR2: MNHNS and SASEGT. The CDR3, as DNA: TGTGCCAGCAGTGAAGTGGGCAGGTCCAATCAGCCCCAGCATTTT. Translated, it gives CASSEVGRSNQPQHF.

The chain uses TRBV6-5 and TRBJ2-7; weak D call: TRBD1 (5 bases). The CDR3 spans 14 residues. The V gene lost 3 bases and the J gene lost 6 bases, with 15 bases spanning the gap. Germline V gene lookup returns CDR1 MNHEY and CDR2 SVGAGI. The CDR3 nucleotides read TGTGCCAGCAGTTATGAGCAGGGCAGATCCGAGCAGTACTTC. It yields the protein CASSYEQGRSEQYF.

This clone was observed a handful of times. The chain employs TRBV10-2 and TRBJ1-1; D is undetermined. Germline values: CDR1 WSHSY, CDR2 SAAADI. Trimming removed 3 bases from V and 4 bases from J, with 9 bases in between. This CDR3 is built from 13 residues. CDR3 DNA sequence: TGCGCCAGCAGTGACAATTCAGTCACTGAAGCTTTCTTT. Translation: CASSDNSVTEAFF.

This clone was seen a few times. The V call is TRBV5-1, the J call TRBJ2-7; D call uncertain. CDR1 and CDR2 from the germline V gene are SGHRS and YFSETQ. The CDR3 contains 14 residues. The V end lost 3 bases, the J end lost 1 base, and 11 bases lay between the germline ends. CDR3 region: CASSWAADSYEQYF. The CDR3 nucleotides read TGCGCCAGCAGCTGGGCAGCTGATTCCTACGAGCAGTACTTC.

The V and J genes are TRBV14 and TRBJ2-6; tentatively, D is TRBD2 (5 bases). Trimming removed 3 bases at V and 3 bases at J, with 21 bases between. The germline V gene has CDR1 SGHDN and CDR2 FVKESK. The CDR3 is 19 amino acids. The CDR3 DNA is TGTGCCAGCAGCCACCTAGGAGGAGAAAGGACCTTTGGGGCCAACGTCCTGACTTTC. Translation: CASSHLGGERTFGANVLTF. Based on the CDR3 plus reference TRBV14 and TRBJ2-6, the full variable domain is EAGVTQFPSHSVIEKGQTVTLRCDPISGHDNLYWYRRVMGKEIKFLLHFVKESKQDESGMPNNRFLAERTGGTYSTLKVQPAELEDSGVYFCASSHLGGERTFGANVLTFGAGSRLTVL.

The rearrangement uses TRBV19 and TRBJ2-5; TRBD2 might be the D (6 bases). CDR1 and CDR2 (germline): LNHDA, SQIVND (reference sequence). Trimming removed 5 bases at V and 5 bases at J, with 21 bases between. The CDR3 consists of 16 residues. The CDR3 DNA follows: TGTGCCAGTAGTCTGGGGAGGATCCCTCGGTTGGAGACCCAGTACTTC. It is translated as CASSLGRIPRLETQYF.

The table lists this clone with a few counts. The chain links TRBV7-9 to TRBJ1-3; possible D gene TRBD1, 6 bases. V was shortened by 3 bases and J by 0 bases, with 12 bases between the two germline ends. Germline V gene sequence: CDR1 SEHNR, CDR2 FQNEAQ (reference sequence). The CDR3 runs 16 residues. CDR3 DNA: TGTGCCAGCAGCTTTAGGGACATCTACTCTGGAAACACCATATATTTT. Protein: CASSFRDIYSGNTIYF.

The chain employs TRBV7-9 and TRBJ2-7, with D perhaps TRBD2 (6 bases). Germline CDR1 is SEHNR and CDR2 is FQNEAQ (reference sequence). Deletions cut 2 bases from V and 4 bases from J, with 12 bases between. This CDR3 has 14 amino acids. CDR3 in amino acids: CASSLSGYGYEQYF. CDR3 coding DNA: TGTGCCAGCAGCTTAAGCGGGTACGGGTACGAGCAGTACTTC.